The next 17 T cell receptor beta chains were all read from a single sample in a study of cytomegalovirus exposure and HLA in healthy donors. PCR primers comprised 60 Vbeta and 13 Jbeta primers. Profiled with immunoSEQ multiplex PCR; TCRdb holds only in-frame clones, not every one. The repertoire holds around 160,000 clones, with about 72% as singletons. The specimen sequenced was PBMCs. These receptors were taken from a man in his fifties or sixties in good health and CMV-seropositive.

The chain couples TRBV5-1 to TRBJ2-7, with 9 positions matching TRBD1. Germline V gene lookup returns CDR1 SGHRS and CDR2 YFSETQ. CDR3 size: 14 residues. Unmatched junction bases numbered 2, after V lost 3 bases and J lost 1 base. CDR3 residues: CASSWGTGSYEQYF. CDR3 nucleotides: TGCGCCAGCAGCTGGGGGACAGGGTCCTACGAGCAGTACTTC.

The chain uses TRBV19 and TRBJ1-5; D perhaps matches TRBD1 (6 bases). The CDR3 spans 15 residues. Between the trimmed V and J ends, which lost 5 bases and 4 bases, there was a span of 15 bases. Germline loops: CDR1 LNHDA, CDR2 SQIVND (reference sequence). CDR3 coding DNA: TGTGCCAGTAGTCTTAACAGGGTTGGGAATCAGCCCCAGCATTTT. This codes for CASSLNRVGNQPQHF.

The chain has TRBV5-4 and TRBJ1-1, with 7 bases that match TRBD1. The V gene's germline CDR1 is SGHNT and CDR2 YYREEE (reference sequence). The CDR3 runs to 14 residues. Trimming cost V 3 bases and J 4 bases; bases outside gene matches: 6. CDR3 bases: TGTGCCAGCAGCTCCACAGGGGATCCCACTGAAGCTTTCTTT. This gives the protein CASSSTGDPTEAFF.

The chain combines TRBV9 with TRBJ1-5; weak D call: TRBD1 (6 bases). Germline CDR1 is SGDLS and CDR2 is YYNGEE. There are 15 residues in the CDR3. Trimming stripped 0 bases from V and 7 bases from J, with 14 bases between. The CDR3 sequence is CASSVEGGEGQPQHF. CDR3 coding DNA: TGTGCCAGCAGCGTAGAGGGGGGGGAAGGCCAGCCCCAGCATTTT.

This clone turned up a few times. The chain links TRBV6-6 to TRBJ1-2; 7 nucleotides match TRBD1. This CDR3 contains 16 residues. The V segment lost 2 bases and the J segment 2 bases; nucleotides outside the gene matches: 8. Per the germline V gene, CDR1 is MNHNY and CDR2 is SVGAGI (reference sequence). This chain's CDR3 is CASSYMPGQQNYGYTF. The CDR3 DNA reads TGTGCCAGCAGTTACATGCCGGGACAGCAGAACTATGGCTACACCTTC.

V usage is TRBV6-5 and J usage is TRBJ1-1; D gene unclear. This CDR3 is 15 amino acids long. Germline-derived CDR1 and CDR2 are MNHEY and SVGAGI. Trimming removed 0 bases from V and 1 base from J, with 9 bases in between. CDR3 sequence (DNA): TGTGCCAGCAGTTACTCCTGGGCTGCGAACACTGAAGCTTTCTTT. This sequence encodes CASSYSWAANTEAFF.

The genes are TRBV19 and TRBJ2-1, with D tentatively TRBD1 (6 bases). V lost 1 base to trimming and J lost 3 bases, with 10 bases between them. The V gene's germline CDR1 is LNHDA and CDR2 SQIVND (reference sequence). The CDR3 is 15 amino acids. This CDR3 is CASSIGTAVYNEQFF. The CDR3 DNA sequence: TGTGCCAGTAGTATAGGGACAGCCGTCTACAATGAGCAGTTCTTC.

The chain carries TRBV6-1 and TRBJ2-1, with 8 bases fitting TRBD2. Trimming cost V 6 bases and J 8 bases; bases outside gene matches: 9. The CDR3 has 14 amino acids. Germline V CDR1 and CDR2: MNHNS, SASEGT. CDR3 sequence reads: CASSRGGIQYEQFF. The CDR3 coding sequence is TGTGCCAGCAGCCGGGGGGGGATACAATATGAGCAGTTCTTC.

CDR3 bases: TGTGCCAGCAGCTTAAAGGGGGCAGTTAATGAAAAACTGTTTTTT. Protein: CASSLKGAVNEKLFF. The gene calls are TRBV7-9 and TRBJ1-4; 7 nucleotides match TRBD1. The CDR3 contains 15 residues. Germline-derived CDR1 and CDR2 are SEHNR and FQNEAQ (reference sequence). J was trimmed by 4 bases and V by 2 bases; bases with no gene match: 4.

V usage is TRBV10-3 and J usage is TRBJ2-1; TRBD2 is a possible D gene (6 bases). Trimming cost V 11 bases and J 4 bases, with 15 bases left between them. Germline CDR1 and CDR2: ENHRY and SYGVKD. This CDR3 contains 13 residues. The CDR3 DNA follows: TGTGCCGCCCGCGGGGCGATATACAATGAGCAGTTCTTC. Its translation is CAARGAIYNEQFF.

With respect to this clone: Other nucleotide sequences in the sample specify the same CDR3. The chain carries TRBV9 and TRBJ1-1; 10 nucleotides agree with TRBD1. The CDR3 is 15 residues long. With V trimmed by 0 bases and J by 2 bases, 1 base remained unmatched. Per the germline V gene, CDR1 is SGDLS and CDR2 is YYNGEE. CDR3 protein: CASSVGTGGNTEAFF. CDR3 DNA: TGTGCCAGCAGCGTAGGGACAGGGGGAAACACTGAAGCTTTCTTT.

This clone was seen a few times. CDR3 amino acids: CASSLGDSIYGYTF. For the CDR3, the DNA is TGTGCCAGCAGCTTGGGGGACAGCATCTATGGCTACACCTTC. V usage is TRBV11-2 and J usage is TRBJ1-2; 7 nucleotides align to TRBD1. The CDR3 is made up of 14 amino acids. Germline CDR1 and CDR2: SGHAT and FQNNGV. The trim removed 3 bases at V and 4 bases at J, leaving 5 bases unmatched. The full variable domain, with the rest looked up from reference TRBV11-2 and TRBJ1-2, is EAGVAQSPRYKIIEKRQSVAFWCNPISGHATLYWYQQILGQGPKLLIQFQNNGVVDDSQLPKDRFSAERLKGVDSTLKIQPAKLEDSAVYLCASSLGDSIYGYTFGSGTRLTVV.

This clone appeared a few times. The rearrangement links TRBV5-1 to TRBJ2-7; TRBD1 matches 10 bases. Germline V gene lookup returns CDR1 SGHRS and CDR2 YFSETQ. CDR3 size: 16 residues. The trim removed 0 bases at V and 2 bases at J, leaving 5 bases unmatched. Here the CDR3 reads CASSLGDRGVPYEQYF. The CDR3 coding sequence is TGCGCCAGCAGCTTGGGGGACAGGGGCGTCCCCTACGAGCAGTACTTC.

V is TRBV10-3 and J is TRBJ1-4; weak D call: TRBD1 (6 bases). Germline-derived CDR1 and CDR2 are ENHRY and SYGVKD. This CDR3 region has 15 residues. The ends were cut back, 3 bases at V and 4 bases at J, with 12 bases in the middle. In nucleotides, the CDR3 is TGTGCCATCAGTGAAGGGGGACGGAGTAATGAAAAACTGTTTTTT. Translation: CAISEGGRSNEKLFF.

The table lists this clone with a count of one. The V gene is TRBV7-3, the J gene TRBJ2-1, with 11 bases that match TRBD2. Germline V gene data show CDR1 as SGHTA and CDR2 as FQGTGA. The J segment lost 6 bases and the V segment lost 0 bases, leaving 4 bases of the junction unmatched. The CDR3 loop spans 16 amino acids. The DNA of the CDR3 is TGTGCCAGCAGCTTAACCGCTAGCGGGGGGTTCAATGAGCAGTTCTTC. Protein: CASSLTASGGFNEQFF.

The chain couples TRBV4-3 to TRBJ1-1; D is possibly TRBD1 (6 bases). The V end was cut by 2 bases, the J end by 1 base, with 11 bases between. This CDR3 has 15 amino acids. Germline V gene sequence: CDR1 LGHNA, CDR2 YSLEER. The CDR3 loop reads CASSQQAQGNTEAFF. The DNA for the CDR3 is TGCGCCAGCAGCCAACAAGCACAGGGGAACACTGAAGCTTTCTTT.

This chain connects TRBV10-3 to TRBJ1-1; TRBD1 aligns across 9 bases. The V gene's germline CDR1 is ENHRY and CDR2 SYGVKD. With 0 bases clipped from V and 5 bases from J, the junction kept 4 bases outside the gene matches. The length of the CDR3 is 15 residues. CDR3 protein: CAISESRTGVTEAFF. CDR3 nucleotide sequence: TGTGCCATCAGTGAGTCCAGGACAGGGGTAACTGAAGCTTTCTTT.